Sequencing of this TCR beta chain was carried out in a study of cytomegalovirus exposure and HLA in healthy donors (dated by TCRdb to about 2017). Looking at the study overall: In an earlier analysis of approximately 500 of the donors, 276 Gb of sequence data and 100 million or so unique TCR beta sequences from about 180 million T cells were reported. About five DR-DQ haplotypes were treated as single units for association and clustering because of strong linkage in the cohort. The study aimed to test whether signatures of past pathogen exposure could be identified by cataloging public T cell receptors. Typing coverage varied by locus: roughly 620-640 donors for A, B, C, DRB1 and DQB1; approximately 520 for DQA1; approximately 610 for DPA1; approximately 490 for DPB1. HLA typing included class I and class II loci at four-digit resolution. A later genetic analysis took genome-wide SNP genotypes for about 55% of the roughly 670 donors and used that subset as a discovery cohort. Of the 398 genotyped donors, 75% to 85% were placed in the genetic ancestry cluster associated with self-reported Caucasian donors. Among 398 genotyped donors of the cohort, an average of about 240,000 unique TCR beta nucleotide sequences were sequenced per donor, 15% to 20% of them non-productive. To predict cytomegalovirus infection status, the study combined high-throughput TCR immunosequencing, statistical association of individual TCRs with disease status, and machine learning. In addition to the first cohort of roughly 670 subjects, a separate validation cohort of 120 different subjects was used. Donor age, sex, ethnicity and CMV serostatus were compiled together with the repertoire data. A later analysis re-analyzed previously published TCR beta repertoires from several hundred donors and added high-resolution HLA genotyping to study TCR occurrence patterns. Roughly 300 gigabases of sequencing data and around 85 million unique TCR sequences made up an early release that covered 640 HLA-typed donors. To decide whether each TCR beta V gene segment behaved as functional or pseudogenic, an earlier analysis of some 600 of the donors relied on high-throughput TCR beta sequencing. Every repertoire in the discovery cohort had been generated on one and the same sequencing platform. In the later analysis, no new phenotypic data were used to find candidate immune exposures; instead, reliance was placed on TCR beta sequences and their occurrence across donors. The T cell repertoires of around 670 subjects were profiled by immunosequencing and related to cytomegalovirus serostatus.

The paper as a whole reports these results and caveats: Most TCR sequences were observed very rarely across donors, whereas some public TCRs were present in many individuals. A further reported finding was that TCR beta sequences accurately predicted the HLA-A and HLA-B alleles for most subjects in the first cohort. Because some donors lacked HLA typing at each locus, the association tests relied only on the typed subset. A later analysis associated roughly 17,000 TCR beta sequences with specific HLA alleles at a false discovery rate of 0.05. According to a later analysis, most CMV-associated TCR beta chains appeared to be HLA-restricted, and the HLA associations seemed to be driven largely by CMV exposure. Strong co-occurrence of HLA alleles, especially DR and DQ, made assigning TCR associations to individual alleles difficult. The study listed approximately 160 TCR beta chains as associated with cytomegalovirus. According to a later analysis, parvovirus B19, influenza, CMV and Epstein-Barr virus appeared linked to several top co-occurrence clusters. Immune exposure information for the cohort was limited to CMV serostatus. The sequencing pipeline was judged likely to have produced a cluster of highly shared sequence variants as a technical artifact. Because counts were too low, about 18 rarely observed V segments, including chromosome 9 orphons, were excluded from the earlier analysis of around 640 of the donors. In vitro tests confirmed that three of the cytomegalovirus-associated TCR beta chains recognize cytomegalovirus antigens. Linkage disequilibrium might explain the correlated functional status among segregating V segments, but an unknown experimental factor could not be ruled out. Broadly in line with IMGT annotations, most TCR beta V segments showed up in productive rearrangements about 90% or about 30% of the time in an earlier analysis of around 600 of the donors. Because the 87-base-pair reads could not distinguish some IMGT-functional V segments, including TRBV6-2 and TRBV6-3, those segments were excluded. Roughly uniform sequencing depth across donors was assumed in presence/absence analyses, although this assumption may not hold. According to a later analysis, TCR association rates differed among HLA loci, with DRB1 alleles showing the most associated TCRs and HLA-C alleles showing the fewest. Cytomegalovirus status was reported to be diagnosed by the classifier with high specificity and sensitivity in both the original and validation cohorts. The authors suggested that the approach could potentially be generalized to other disease states and immunological phenotypes. A later analysis found that HLA-associated TCR beta chains were more clonally expanded and had lower generation probabilities than equally common non-associated chains. In this cohort, only TCR beta chains were sequenced, and detectable features were limited by the absence of alpha or paired-chain data. According to a later genetic analysis, donors in an Asian-associated ancestry cluster had fewer N-insertions in productive TCRs than the approximately 700-donor mean. V-gene and J-gene trimming of TCR beta chains was associated with a missense DCLRE1C variant in a later genetic analysis, and the association was replicated in an independent cohort.

For this clone: Its antigen remains unidentified. No base quality information exists; no much larger clone differs at one position.

In total, 666 healthy bone marrow donors made up the cohort. Cohort members were all nominally healthy when sampled, although unrecorded immune exposures were likely present. The donor was CMV seronegative and belonged to the group of around 400 seronegative cohort members. A peripheral blood sample was provided by each donor, and peripheral blood mononuclear cells were used for TCR beta sequencing. Genomic DNA extraction from the blood cell samples was performed with the Qiagen DNeasy Blood Extraction Kit. Per the germline V gene, SGHDN is the CDR1 and FVKESK is the CDR2. The germline ends are 13 bases apart after V is trimmed by 5 bases and J by 5 bases. The CDR3 contains 13 residues, cysteine and phenylalanine counted. The read is trimmed to its CDR3 DNA, 39 bases read in frame from base 1. The library was made by the immunoSEQ multiplex PCR assay. The multiplex PCR relied on a mix of 60 forward primers for TCR Vbeta segments and 13 reverse primers for TCR Jbeta segments. The CDR3 region of rearranged TCR beta genes was amplified from genomic DNA by a multiplex PCR assay. On the Illumina HiSeq System, the amplified TCR beta libraries were sequenced as 87-base-pair reads. Turning to the authors' computational methods: In a later analysis, tens of millions of unique TCR beta chains were counted across the 650 to 700 repertoires, and some 10 million of these chains were shared by at least two donors. Raw reads were error-corrected and collapsed into unique sequences by a nearest-neighbor algorithm in which closely related sequences were merged to remove PCR and sequencing errors. Alignment of CDR3 sequences to IMGT reference sequences was used to assign V, D and J gene segments. For a sequence to be retained, a match of at least six nucleotides was required to both a V gene segment and a J gene segment. A rearrangement counted as productive if the CDR3 had no stop codons and remained in frame with V and J, and every other rearrangement counted as non-productive. Following IMGT convention, CDR3 was defined as the stretch from the second conserved V-encoded cysteine up to the conserved J-encoded phenylalanine. The earlier analysis of about 560 of the donors excluded any sequence lacking an unambiguous match to a single V gene segment. In an earlier analysis of a few hundred of the donors, a V segment was called functional when productive rearrangements were above 56.7%, and segregating when the standard deviation between donors exceeded 5%. A statistical classification framework was built for diagnosing cytomegalovirus status from the catalog of TCR beta chain sequences. V and J gene assignment, in a later analysis, came from comparing TCR nucleotide sequences with IMGT/GENE-DB human TR gene sequences. The TCRdist pipeline was used in a later analysis to assign CDR3 sequences and most-parsimonious VDJ recombination scenarios. In a later analysis, every TCR beta chain was defined by the combination of its CDR3 amino acid sequence and its V-gene family, and reads without a unique V-gene family were dropped. As a way to deal with suspected cross-contamination and a sequencing artifact, a later analysis dropped 500 to 700 nucleotide sequences that were highly shared and had low generation probability. For each public chain, a later analysis derived a clonal expansion index from normalized ranks of inferred template counts within each repertoire. A later analysis computed generation probabilities with a VDJ recombination model fitted to out-of-frame rearrangements, and checked the results against IGoR. In a later analysis, hypergeometric tests were used to score TCR-TCR, TCR-HLA and TCR-CMV co-occurrence, with a repertoire-size bias correction applied to TCR pairs. A later analysis estimated false discovery rates by permuting HLA or CMV assignments 20 times. In a later analysis, co-occurring TCRs were grouped with DBSCAN, and TCRdist sequence similarity was added when clustering was performed within HLA-allele-positive subsets. Repertoires with fewer than 30,000 or more than 120,000 public chains, plus five repertoires with anomalous nucleotide sharing, were excluded from co-occurrence clustering. TCRdb obtained this table from immuneACCESS and retained in-frame rearrangements with V and J assigned. These tables miss some clones; where compared with another copy, unresolved V genes account for less than half of the shortfall, and the remainder is unexplained. That table supplies the V and J calls and clone size; D and trimming were determined from the DNA. For this sample the table gives about 64,000 clones, of which 65% to 90% were detected only once. Jointly, the top ten make up approximately 11% of the sample.

This TCR was recovered from a female donor in good health and CMV-seronegative. Here the chain combines TRBV14 and TRBJ2-7; D gene: possibly TRBD1, on 5 matching bases. Sequences were obtained from PBMCs. The nucleotide sequence reads TGTGCCAGCAGCGTAAACTCAGGGCACGAGCAGTACTTC. Its translation reads: CASSVNSGHEQYF.